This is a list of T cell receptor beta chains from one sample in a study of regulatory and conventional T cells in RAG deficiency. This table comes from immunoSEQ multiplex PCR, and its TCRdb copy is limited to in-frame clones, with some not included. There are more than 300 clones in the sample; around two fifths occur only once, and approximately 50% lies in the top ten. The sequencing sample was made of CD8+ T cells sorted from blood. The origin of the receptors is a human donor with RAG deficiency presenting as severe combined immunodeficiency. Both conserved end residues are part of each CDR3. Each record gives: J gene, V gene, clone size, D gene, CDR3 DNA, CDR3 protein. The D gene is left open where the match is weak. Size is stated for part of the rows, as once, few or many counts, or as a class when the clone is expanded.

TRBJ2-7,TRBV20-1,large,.,TGCAGCCCAATGGGGACCTACGAGCAGTACTTC,CSPMGTYEQYF
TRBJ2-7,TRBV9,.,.,TGTGCCAGCAGCGGCCCGGAGGTCCCCTACGAGCAGTACTTC,CASSGPEVPYEQYF
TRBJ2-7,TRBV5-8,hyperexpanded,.,TGTGCCAGCAGCGACTACGAGCAGTACTTC,CASSDYEQYF
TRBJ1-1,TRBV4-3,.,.,TGCGCCAGCAGCCAAGACAGGGTGGGCATGAACACTGAAGCTTTCTTT,CASSQDRVGMNTEAFF
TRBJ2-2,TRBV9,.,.,TGTGCCAGCAGCGTAGCCGGGGAGCTGTTTTTT,CASSVAGELFF
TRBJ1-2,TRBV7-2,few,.,TGTGCCAGCGGTCGGGGGGATGGCTACACCTTC,CASGRGDGYTF
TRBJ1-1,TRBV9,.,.,TGTGCCAGCAGCGTAGCGGGTTGGCAGGCAGCTTTCTTT,CASSVAGWQAAFF
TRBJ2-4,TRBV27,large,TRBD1,TGTGCCAGCAGTTTATCGTGGACAGGGATTTTCATTCAGTACTTC,CASSLSWTGIFIQYF
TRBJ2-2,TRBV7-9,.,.,TGTGCCAGCAGCTTTAACACCGGGGAGCTGTTTTTT,CASSFNTGELFF
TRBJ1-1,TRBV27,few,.,TGTGCCGTCGAAAGGACTGAAGCTTTCTTT,CAVERTEAFF
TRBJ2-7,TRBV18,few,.,TGTGCCAGCTCACCACGATACGAGCAGTACTTC,CASSPRYEQYF
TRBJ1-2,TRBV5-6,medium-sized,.,TGTGCCAGCTCCTCAGAGGTCGGCTACTACGGCTACACCTTC,CASSSEVGYYGYTF
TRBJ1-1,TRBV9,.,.,TGTGCCAGCAGTTGGGGTACTGAAGCTTTCTTT,CASSWGTEAFF
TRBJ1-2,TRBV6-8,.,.,TGTGCCAGCAGTTACCGGTATGGCTACACCTTC,CASSYRYGYTF
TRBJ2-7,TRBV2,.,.,TGTGCCAGCAGCGGGGGTGCGTGGGCCTACGAGCAGTACTTC,CASSGGAWAYEQYF
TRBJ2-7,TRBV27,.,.,TGTGCCAGCAGTCCCGGTTACGAGCAGTACTTC,CASSPGYEQYF
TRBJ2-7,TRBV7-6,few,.,TGTGCCAGCAGCCCGAGCTACGAGCAGTACTTC,CASSPSYEQYF
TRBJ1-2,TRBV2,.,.,TGTGCCAGCACTAACTATGGCTACACCTTC,CASTNYGYTF